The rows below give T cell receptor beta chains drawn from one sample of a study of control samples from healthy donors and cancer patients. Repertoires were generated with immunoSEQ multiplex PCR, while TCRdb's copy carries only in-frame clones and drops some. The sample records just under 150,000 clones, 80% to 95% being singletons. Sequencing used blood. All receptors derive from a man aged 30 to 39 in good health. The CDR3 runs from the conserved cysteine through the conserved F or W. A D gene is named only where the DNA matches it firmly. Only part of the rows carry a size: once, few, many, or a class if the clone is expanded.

cdr3_aa: CASSQAWFVTDTQYF
cdr3_nt: TGTGCCAGCAGCCAAGCCTGGTTTGTGACAGATACGCAGTATTTT
d_call: .
clone_size: .
j_call: TRBJ2-3
v_call: TRBV28

cdr3_aa: CASSSPGQMHATNEKLFF
cdr3_nt: TGTGCCAGCAGCTCCCCAGGACAGATGCATGCAACTAATGAAAAACTGTTTTTT
d_call: .
clone_size: .
j_call: TRBJ1-4
v_call: TRBV5-6

cdr3_aa: CATSRDLRDTQYF
cdr3_nt: TGTGCCACCAGCAGAGATCTCCGAGATACGCAGTATTTT
d_call: .
clone_size: .
j_call: TRBJ2-3
v_call: TRBV15

cdr3_aa: CASSRTANYGYTF
cdr3_nt: TGTGCCAGCAGCCGAACAGCTAACTATGGCTACACCTTC
d_call: .
clone_size: .
j_call: TRBJ1-2
v_call: TRBV6-5

cdr3_aa: CASTRDRSTNEKLFF
cdr3_nt: TGTGCCAGCACCCGGGACAGGTCAACTAATGAAAAACTGTTTTTT
d_call: TRBD1
clone_size: .
j_call: TRBJ1-4
v_call: TRBV6-6

cdr3_aa: CASSPEAGSGFEAFF
cdr3_nt: TGTGCCAGCAGCCCAGAGGCAGGGAGCGGATTTGAAGCTTTCTTT
d_call: .
clone_size: once
j_call: TRBJ1-1
v_call: TRBV5-5

cdr3_aa: CASSLAWTGGYEQYF
cdr3_nt: TGTGCCAGCAGCCTCGCCTGGACAGGGGGCTACGAGCAGTACTTC
d_call: TRBD1
clone_size: .
j_call: TRBJ2-7
v_call: TRBV4-2

cdr3_aa: CASSPGGAVSYNEQFF
cdr3_nt: TGCGCCAGCAGCCCTGGAGGAGCGGTGTCCTACAATGAGCAGTTCTTC
d_call: .
clone_size: .
j_call: TRBJ2-1
v_call: TRBV5-1

cdr3_aa: CASSNRRATGGANTGELFF
cdr3_nt: TGTGCCAGTAGTAACCGACGAGCAACAGGGGGCGCGAACACCGGGGAGCTGTTTTTT
d_call: TRBD1
clone_size: .
j_call: TRBJ2-2
v_call: TRBV19

cdr3_aa: CASSLGQANTEAFF
cdr3_nt: TGCGCCAGCAGTTTAGGACAGGCGAACACTGAAGCTTTCTTT
d_call: TRBD1
clone_size: .
j_call: TRBJ1-1
v_call: TRBV10-2

cdr3_aa: CASGLPPQMTGPVDTEAFF
cdr3_nt: TGTGCTAGTGGTTTGCCTCCACAGATGACAGGGCCAGTTGACACTGAAGCTTTCTTT
d_call: TRBD1
clone_size: few
j_call: TRBJ1-1
v_call: TRBV12-5

cdr3_aa: CASSNGVGNDGYTF
cdr3_nt: TGTGCCAGTAGTAATGGGGTGGGGAACGATGGCTACACCTTC
d_call: .
clone_size: .
j_call: TRBJ1-2
v_call: TRBV19

cdr3_aa: CASSPFDRFRNSGANVLTF
cdr3_nt: TGTGCCAGCTCACCCTTCGACAGATTCCGCAACTCTGGGGCCAACGTCCTGACTTTC
d_call: .
clone_size: .
j_call: TRBJ2-6
v_call: TRBV18

cdr3_aa: CAWSKGQGYEQYF
cdr3_nt: TGTGCCTGGAGTAAGGGACAGGGCTACGAGCAGTACTTC
d_call: TRBD1
clone_size: .
j_call: TRBJ2-7
v_call: TRBV30

cdr3_aa: CASSSTGVPETQYF
cdr3_nt: TGTGCCAGCAGTTCCACAGGGGTCCCAGAGACCCAGTACTTC
d_call: TRBD1
clone_size: .
j_call: TRBJ2-5
v_call: TRBV6-2/TRBV6-3

cdr3_aa: CASSLRAAYNEQFF
cdr3_nt: TGTGCCAGCAGTTTACGAGCAGCATACAATGAGCAGTTCTTC
d_call: .
clone_size: .
j_call: TRBJ2-1
v_call: TRBV28

cdr3_aa: CASGDGNTGELFF
cdr3_nt: TGTGCCAGCGGTGACGGAAACACCGGGGAGCTGTTTTTT
d_call: .
clone_size: .
j_call: TRBJ2-2
v_call: TRBV28

cdr3_aa: CSGGTGGDYGYTF
cdr3_nt: TGCAGCGGGGGGACAGGGGGTGACTATGGCTACACCTTC
d_call: TRBD1
clone_size: .
j_call: TRBJ1-2
v_call: TRBV29-1

cdr3_aa: CASSQGAQPQHF
cdr3_nt: TGTGCCAGCAGCCAAGGGGCTCAGCCCCAGCATTTT
d_call: .
clone_size: .
j_call: TRBJ1-5
v_call: TRBV4-2

cdr3_aa: CASTARGAAGYTF
cdr3_nt: TGTGCCAGCACCGCCCGTGGGGCGGCTGGCTACACCTTC
d_call: .
clone_size: .
j_call: TRBJ1-2
v_call: TRBV5-4

cdr3_aa: CASSSSGGSYEQYF
cdr3_nt: TGTGCCAGTAGTTCTAGCGGGGGCTCCTACGAGCAGTACTTC
d_call: TRBD2
clone_size: .
j_call: TRBJ2-7
v_call: TRBV19

cdr3_aa: CASSASTGEPYEQYF
cdr3_nt: TGTGCCAGTAGTGCCTCGACAGGGGAGCCCTACGAGCAGTACTTC
d_call: TRBD1
clone_size: .
j_call: TRBJ2-7
v_call: TRBV19

cdr3_aa: CASSQSGMGYEQYF
cdr3_nt: TGTGCCAGCAGCCAGTCAGGTATGGGCTACGAGCAGTACTTC
d_call: .
clone_size: few
j_call: TRBJ2-7
v_call: TRBV3-1/TRBV3-2

cdr3_aa: CASSLTGNEFYEQYF
cdr3_nt: TGCGCCAGCAGCTTGACAGGGAATGAATTCTACGAGCAGTACTTC
d_call: .
clone_size: .
j_call: TRBJ2-7
v_call: TRBV5-1

cdr3_aa: CASSIGVTFNYGYTF
cdr3_nt: TGTGCCAGTAGTATTGGGGTCACGTTTAACTATGGCTACACCTTC
d_call: .
clone_size: .
j_call: TRBJ1-2
v_call: TRBV19

cdr3_aa: CASSIGGLAEQFF
cdr3_nt: TGTGCCAGTAGTATAGGGGGACTAGCGGAGCAGTTCTTC
d_call: TRBD2
clone_size: .
j_call: TRBJ2-1
v_call: TRBV19

cdr3_aa: CASSLEISFNEQFF
cdr3_nt: TGTGCCAGCAGCTTGGAGATTAGTTTCAATGAGCAGTTCTTC
d_call: .
clone_size: .
j_call: TRBJ2-1
v_call: TRBV5-6

cdr3_aa: CSVELGQGNQPQHF
cdr3_nt: TGCAGCGTTGAGCTGGGACAGGGGAATCAGCCCCAGCATTTT
d_call: TRBD1
clone_size: .
j_call: TRBJ1-5
v_call: TRBV29-1

cdr3_aa: CASSTSGGEEQYF
cdr3_nt: TGTGCCAGTAGTACCTCAGGGGGGGAAGAGCAGTACTTC
d_call: .
clone_size: .
j_call: TRBJ2-7
v_call: TRBV19

cdr3_aa: CASSPQGHEQYF
cdr3_nt: TGCGCCAGCAGCCCACAGGGACACGAGCAGTACTTC
d_call: .
clone_size: .
j_call: TRBJ2-7
v_call: TRBV5-1

cdr3_aa: CASSHLGGSSYEQYF
cdr3_nt: TGTGCCAGCAGCCATCTGGGAGGGAGCTCCTACGAGCAGTACTTC
d_call: TRBD2
clone_size: .
j_call: TRBJ2-7
v_call: TRBV11-1

cdr3_aa: CASSAFAGNQPQHF
cdr3_nt: TGCGCCAGCAGCGCCTTTGCGGGCAATCAGCCCCAGCATTTT
d_call: .
clone_size: .
j_call: TRBJ1-5
v_call: TRBV5-1

cdr3_aa: CATSDSMTGLGEKLFF
cdr3_nt: TGTGCCACCAGTGATTCGATGACAGGGTTAGGCGAAAAACTGTTTTTT
d_call: TRBD1
clone_size: once
j_call: TRBJ1-4
v_call: TRBV24-1